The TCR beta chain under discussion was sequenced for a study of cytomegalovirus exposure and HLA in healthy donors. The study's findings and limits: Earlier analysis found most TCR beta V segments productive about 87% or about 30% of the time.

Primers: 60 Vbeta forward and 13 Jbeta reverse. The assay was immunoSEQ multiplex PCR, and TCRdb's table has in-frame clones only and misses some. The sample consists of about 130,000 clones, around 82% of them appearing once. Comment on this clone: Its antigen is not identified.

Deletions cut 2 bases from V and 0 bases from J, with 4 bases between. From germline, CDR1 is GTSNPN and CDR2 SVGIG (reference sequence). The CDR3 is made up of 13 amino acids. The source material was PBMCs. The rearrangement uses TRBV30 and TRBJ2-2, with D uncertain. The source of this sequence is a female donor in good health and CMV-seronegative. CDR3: CAWSRANTGELFF. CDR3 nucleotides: TGTGCCTGGAGTCGTGCGAACACCGGGGAGCTGTTTTTT.